This T cell receptor (beta chain) stems from a study of circulating CD8 cells and anti-PD-1 response in melanoma. Study in general: Every 2 weeks, patients got 3 mg/kg nivolumab intravenously. Complete or partial response defined responders; stable or progressive disease, non-responders. Overall study findings and caveats: A small cohort with few responders supplied the baseline and M1 comparisons.

The QIAseq Immune Repertoire TCR panel built the libraries from 15 ng of total RNA. One entry per CDR3 protein results from TCRdb running MiXCR on the reads. The sample records approximately 650 distinct CDR3 sequences, 9% being singletons. Germline CDR1 is MGHDK and CDR2 is SYGVNS. The CDR3 sequence is 14 residues long. Trimming left V 1 base short and J 4 bases short, with 9 bases between. Sample share makes this clonotype large. What it binds is not known. From live CD3+CD8+TCRalphabeta+ cells, four PD-1 and/or TIGIT subsets were sorted. The chain has TRBV25-1 and TRBJ2-3; D is uncertain. This specimen consisted of CD8+ T cells from PBMCs, obtained at baseline or after one month of anti-PD-1 therapy (not recorded which). The clonotype was recovered from a human donor with melanoma. CDR3 sequence reads: CASSEFGRADTQYF. Written as DNA, the CDR3 is TGTGCCAGCAGTGAATTCGGCCGGGCAGATACGCAGTATTTT.